This section outlines one T cell receptor (beta chain) sequence together with its context. The data originate from a study of shared clonotypes between healthy human individuals. CDR1 is KGHSH and CDR2 is LQKENI in the germline V gene. The CDR3 runs 17 residues. V lost 1 base, J lost 0 bases, and 10 bases lay in between. The material for each subset, its genomic DNA, was split evenly across several immunoSEQ plates. Profiled with immunoSEQ multiplex PCR; TCRdb holds only in-frame clones, not every one. The sample has approximately 440,000 clones, roughly three quarters seen once. The rearrangement joins TRBV18 to TRBJ2-6; TRBD2 is a possible D gene (6 bases). The clonotype was recovered from a woman between 40 and 55 years old in good health. Some clones in this sample may be carry-over from other donors' samples. Sample: PBMCs. The CDR3, as DNA: TGTGCCAGCTCACCACAAGGGACTTACTCTGGGGCCAACGTCCTGACTTTC. Protein: CASSPQGTYSGANVLTF.